This T cell receptor (beta chain) was recovered during a study of blood T cell repertoires in COVID-19. Study at large: Sites across the United States, Italy and Spain contributed samples from acute and convalescent COVID-19. From T cells, B-cell-depleted T cells, or PBMCs came the material, which was cDNA or gDNA.

Per the germline V gene, CDR1 is SGHDN and CDR2 is FVKESK. This CDR3 spans 13 amino acids. Trimming removed 1 base from V and 4 bases from J, with 7 bases in between. Turning to this clone: Other DNA sequences in this sample translate to the same CDR3.

In the study's own analysis: Reference gene primer amplification yielded estimated nucleated cell counts. Here immunoSEQ multiplex PCR was the method, and the copy in TCRdb shows in-frame clones only, minus some. The V and J calls and clone size were taken over from that table, and D and trimming were inferred from the DNA. The table shows 70,000 or so clones, with around 79% occurring only once. Sequencing was done on a sample of peripheral blood. This TCR was sampled from a man aged 55 to 69 with acute or convalescent COVID-19. J is TRBJ1-2 and V is TRBV14; a weak D match, TRBD1 (5 bases). The CDR3 protein is CASSQGQGYGYTF. The CDR3 DNA follows: TGTGCCAGCAGCCAAGGTCAGGGCTATGGCTACACCTTC.